The 23 T cell receptor beta chains below were found in one sample sequenced in a study of T cells after yellow fever vaccination. TCRdb re-called the 5' RACE reads with MiXCR, one entry per CDR3 protein. The sample holds around 600,000 distinct CDR3 sequences, about 12% seen once. The source was PBMCs, collected on the day of the yellow fever booster vaccination. The receptor source for this set is a man in his thirties or forties who received the YFV17D yellow fever vaccine.

As concerns this clonotype: One junction end does not reproduce the germline sequence, and a read error may be involved. The chain recombines TRBV12-3 or TRBV12-4 with TRBJ2-4, with 11 positions matching TRBD1. CDR3 length: 15 residues. The CDR3 sequence: CDSSLAGQGVNIQYF. The CDR3 coding sequence is TGTGACAGCAGTTTAGCGGGACAGGGGGTAAACATTCAGTACTTC.

The chain uses TRBV6-1 and TRBJ2-7; 9 positions agree with TRBD1. V was pared by 5 bases and J by 4 bases, with 9 bases of the junction left unmatched. The CDR3 spans 15 residues. Germline V lookup: CDR1 MNHNS, CDR2 SASEGT. The CDR3 nucleotides read TGTGCCAGCAGTCAGCCGGGACAGGGCGGGTACGAGCAGTACTTC. It encodes CASSQPGQGGYEQYF.

This rearrangement joins TRBV18 to TRBJ2-4, with 15 bases aligning to TRBD2. CDR3 length equals 19 residues. CDR1 is KGHSH, CDR2 LQKENI, per germline. J gave up 2 bases and V 6 bases, and 11 bases lay outside the gene matches. CDR3 sequence: CASSEWTGLAGGTKNIQYF. As DNA, the CDR3 is TGTGCCAGCTCCGAGTGGACAGGACTAGCGGGAGGGACCAAAAACATTCAGTACTTC.

The gene calls are TRBV20-1 and TRBJ2-1; the D gene is possibly TRBD2 (5 bases). Trimming cost V 0 bases and J 1 base, with 13 bases left between them. CDR3 size: 16 residues. From germline, CDR1 is DFQATT and CDR2 SNEGSKA (reference sequence). CDR3 amino acids: CSARDYGKGSYNEQFF. The CDR3 nucleotides read TGCAGTGCTAGAGATTACGGGAAAGGGTCCTACAATGAGCAGTTCTTC.

A few counts support this clonotype. J is TRBJ1-5 and V is TRBV12-3 or TRBV12-4, with D possibly being TRBD1 (5 bases). CDR3 size: 14 residues. Trimming stripped 6 bases from V and 3 bases from J, with 12 bases between. The CDR3 sequence: CASSGGVPNQPQHF. The CDR3 nucleotides read TGTGCCAGCAGCGGGGGAGTCCCCAATCAGCCCCAGCATTTT.

This clonotype was seen only a few times. For the CDR3, the DNA is TGTGCCAGTGGGGTAGACGAGCAGTACTTC. The encoded protein is CASGVDEQYF. The chain uses TRBV14 and TRBJ2-7; no clear D gene. The CDR3 covers 10 residues. Germline V lookup: CDR1 SGHDN, CDR2 FVKESK. Trimming left V 9 bases short and J 5 bases short, with 8 bases between.

This chain uses TRBV2 with TRBJ1-2, with 11 nucleotides matching TRBD1. V was clipped by 6 bases and J by 0 bases; unmatched bases: 6. This CDR3 contains 16 residues. Germline V CDR1 and CDR2: SNHLY, FYNNEI. CDR3: CASRKDRGLTNYGYTF. In nucleotides, the CDR3 is TGTGCCAGCAGGAAGGACAGGGGGCTAACTAACTATGGCTACACCTTC.

This clonotype was seen only a few times. The chain is built from TRBV25-1 and TRBJ2-7; 9 nucleotides line up with TRBD2. Germline V lookup: CDR1 MGHDK, CDR2 SYGVNS. The V gene end was trimmed by 9 bases and the J gene end by 9 bases; junction bases not matched to a gene: 15. The CDR3 has 14 residues. DNA of the CDR3: TGTGCCAGTACACCAGCGGGAGGTAATGCGTTGCAGTACTTC. Its translation: CASTPAGGNALQYF.

This clonotype has only a few counts. The V gene is TRBV6-2 or TRBV6-3, the J gene TRBJ2-7; D not certain. This CDR3 spans 15 amino acids. The V gene's germline CDR1 is MNHEY and CDR2 SVGEGT. The ends were cut back, 3 bases at V and 1 base at J, with 13 bases in the middle. The CDR3 sequence: CASSYGLGRSYEQYF. The CDR3 DNA sequence: TGTGCCAGCAGTTATGGCCTGGGAAGGTCCTACGAGCAGTACTTC.

The chain links TRBV7-6 to TRBJ2-5; 8 bases are shared with TRBD1. Germline V lookup: CDR1 SGHVS, CDR2 FNYEAQ. This CDR3 has 14 amino acids. Germline trimming cut 5 bases from V and 5 bases from J; bases unmatched to any gene: 7. The CDR3 sequence: CASSTPGGGETQYF. Written as DNA, the CDR3 is TGTGCCAGCAGCACACCAGGGGGCGGGGAGACCCAGTACTTC.

The chain joins TRBV20-1 to TRBJ1-1; maybe TRBD1 (5 bases). Per germline, CDR1 DFQATT and CDR2 SNEGSKA (reference sequence). The CDR3 is 16 residues long. Trimming pared 4 bases from V and 3 bases from J, leaving 21 bases between. CDR3 sequence reads: CSATRNWGMLDTEAFF. Written as DNA, the CDR3 is TGCAGTGCTACACGAAACTGGGGGATGTTGGACACTGAAGCTTTCTTT.

In this sample, this clonotype turned up a few times. Here the CDR3 DNA reads TGTGCCAGCAGTGAGACAGGGAGAGGTGATACGCAGTATTTT. This gives the protein CASSETGRGDTQYF. J is TRBJ2-3 and V is TRBV25-1; 7 bases agree with TRBD1. The ends lost 3 bases at V and 6 bases at J; junction bases unmatched: 6. The CDR3 length is 14 residues. Germline CDR1 reads MGHDK; CDR2 reads SYGVNS.

The V gene is TRBV20-1, the J gene TRBJ2-7; TRBD2 matches 7 bases. The CDR3 is 13 amino acids. Germline V lookup: CDR1 DFQATT, CDR2 SNEGSKA (reference sequence). V lost 5 bases, J lost 3 bases, and 7 bases stayed unmatched. The CDR3 is CSAESGNLYEQYF. CDR3 sequence (DNA): TGCAGTGCTGAGAGCGGGAACCTCTACGAGCAGTACTTC.

Only a few counts were recorded for this clonotype. The CDR3 DNA is TGCGCCAGCAGCTGGACTAGCGGGAGGGGGGGGAATGAGCAGTTCTTC. It translates to CASSWTSGRGGNEQFF. The rearrangement links TRBV5-1 to TRBJ2-1, with 15 bases lining up with TRBD2. The germline V gene has CDR1 SGHRS and CDR2 YFSETQ. Germline trimming cut 3 bases from V and 7 bases from J; bases unmatched to any gene: 5. The CDR3 covers 16 residues.

This clonotype has a handful of counts. This rearrangement joins TRBV10-3 to TRBJ2-7; D possibly corresponds to TRBD1 (5 bases). Trimming took off 5 bases at V and 3 bases at J, with 8 bases between the two ends. This CDR3 has 12 residues. Germline CDR1 reads ENHRY; CDR2 reads SYGVKD. The CDR3 DNA reads as TGTGCCATCAGTCAACAGGACTACGAGCAGTACTTC. It yields the protein CAISQQDYEQYF.

This rearrangement joins TRBV3-1 to TRBJ2-5; 7 bases line up with TRBD1. CDR3 length equals 19 residues. Looked up from germline, CDR1 is LGHDT and CDR2 is YNNKEL (reference sequence). Trimming at V came to 3 bases and at J to 0 bases, leaving 16 bases not matched to a gene. CDR3 sequence: CASSQAPGWTGRYQETQYF. For the CDR3, the DNA is TGTGCCAGCAGCCAGGCTCCTGGATGGACAGGCCGATACCAAGAGACCCAGTACTTC.

The rearrangement uses TRBV7-9 and TRBJ1-5; TRBD1 is a possible D gene (5 bases). Per the germline V gene, CDR1 is SEHNR and CDR2 is FQNEAQ (reference sequence). This CDR3 is 12 amino acids long. Between the trimmed V and J ends, which lost 5 bases and 6 bases, there was a span of 8 bases. The CDR3 DNA reads TGTGCCAGCAGCGTGGGGGGTCAGCCCCAGCATTTT. Its translation is CASSVGGQPQHF. The complete variable domain, with remaining parts taken from reference TRBV7-9 and TRBJ1-5, reads DTGVSQNPRHKITKRGQNVTFRCDPISEHNRLYWYRQTLGQGPEFLTYFQNEAQLEKSRLLSDRFSAERPKGSFSTLEIQRTEQGDSAMYLCASSVGGQPQHFGDGTRLSIL.

This chain connects TRBV16 to TRBJ2-7, with D uncertain. Trimming pared 0 bases from V and 2 bases from J, leaving 11 bases between. The germline V gene has CDR1 KGHSY and CDR2 FQNENV. The CDR3 runs to 15 residues. CDR3 DNA sequence: TGTGCCAGCAGCCAATCGGCGTGGGCTACCTACGAGCAGTACTTC. Its translation is CASSQSAWATYEQYF. The full variable domain, with the rest looked up from reference TRBV16 and TRBJ2-7, is GEEVAQTPKHLVRGEGQKAKLYCAPIKGHSYVFWYQQVLKNEFKFLISFQNENVFDETGMPKERFSAKCLPNSPCSLEIQATKLEDSAVYFCASSQSAWATYEQYFGPGTRLTVT.

V gene TRBV7-9 combines with J gene TRBJ2-2; 7 bases map to TRBD2. With 1 base clipped from V and 6 bases from J, the junction kept 5 bases outside the gene matches. The germline V gene has CDR1 SEHNR and CDR2 FQNEAQ (reference sequence). The CDR3 extends over 15 amino acids. The CDR3 DNA sequence: TGTGCCAGCAGCTTAGAAGCACTAGCGTCCGGGGAGCTGTTTTTT. It translates to CASSLEALASGELFF.

This clonotype was picked up a small number of times. V gene TRBV4-1 combines with J gene TRBJ2-5, with TRBD2 matching 7 bases. Germline CDR1 MGHRA, CDR2 YSYEKL. V lost 5 bases, J lost 2 bases, and 14 bases stayed unmatched. The CDR3 spans 17 residues. The CDR3 is CASSAGRGGAWQETQYF. The CDR3, as DNA: TGCGCCAGCAGCGCGGGCCGGGGAGGGGCATGGCAAGAGACCCAGTACTTC.

This clonotype was seen more than once but under ten times. This sequence joins TRBV30 and TRBJ2-7, with 12 bases matching TRBD2. The CDR3 extends over 15 amino acids. The J segment lost 2 bases and the V segment lost 2 bases, leaving 4 bases of the junction unmatched. Germline CDR1 and CDR2: GTSNPN and SVGIG (reference sequence). The CDR3 sequence is CAWSPGLAGTYEQYF. DNA for the CDR3: TGTGCCTGGAGTCCTGGACTAGCGGGAACCTACGAGCAGTACTTC.

This clonotype occurred a few times. V is TRBV15 and J is TRBJ2-7; 8 bases match TRBD1. The CDR3 is 13 residues long. Trimming took 5 bases from V and 5 from J; bases not matched to a gene: 5. Germline CDR1 reads LNHNV; CDR2 reads YYDKDF (reference sequence). CDR3 loop: CATSQGAKDEQYF. CDR3 nucleotide sequence: TGTGCCACCAGCCAGGGGGCAAAAGACGAGCAGTACTTC. Drawing the rest from reference TRBV15 and TRBJ2-7, the complete variable domain is DAMVIQNPRYQVTQFGKPVTLSCSQTLNHNVMYWYQQKSSQAPKLLFHYYDKDFNNEADTPDNFQSRRPNTSFCFLDIRSPGLGDTAMYLCATSQGAKDEQYFGPGTRLTVT.

The chain employs TRBV7-3 and TRBJ2-1; a weak D match, TRBD2 (6 bases). The germline CDR1 and CDR2 sequences are SGHTA and FQGTGA. Trimming stripped 5 bases from V and 7 bases from J, with 15 bases between. The CDR3 is 14 residues long. This CDR3 reads CASSVGGSENEQFF. CDR3 DNA sequence: TGTGCCAGCAGCGTTGGGGGGTCGGAGAATGAGCAGTTCTTC.